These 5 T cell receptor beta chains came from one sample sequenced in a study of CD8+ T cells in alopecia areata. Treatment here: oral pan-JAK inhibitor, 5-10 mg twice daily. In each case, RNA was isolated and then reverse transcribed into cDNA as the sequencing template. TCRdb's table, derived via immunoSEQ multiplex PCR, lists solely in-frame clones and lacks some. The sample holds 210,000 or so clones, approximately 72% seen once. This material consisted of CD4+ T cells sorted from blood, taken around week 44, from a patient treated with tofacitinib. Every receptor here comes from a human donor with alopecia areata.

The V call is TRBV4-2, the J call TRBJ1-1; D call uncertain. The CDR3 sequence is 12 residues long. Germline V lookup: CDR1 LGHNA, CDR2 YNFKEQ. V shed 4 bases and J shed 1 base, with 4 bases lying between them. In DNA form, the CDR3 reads TGTGCCAGCAGCCGGGAGAACACTGAAGCTTTCTTT. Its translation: CASSRENTEAFF.

CDR3 nucleotide sequence: TGTGCCAGCAGTGAATACAGGGGTACTGAAGCTTTCTTT. It yields the protein CASSEYRGTEAFF. The chain has TRBV25-1 and TRBJ1-1, with D possibly TRBD1 on 6 matching bases. The CDR3 loop spans 13 amino acids. The V end was cut by 0 bases, the J end by 5 bases, with 7 bases between. Per germline, CDR1 MGHDK and CDR2 SYGVNS.

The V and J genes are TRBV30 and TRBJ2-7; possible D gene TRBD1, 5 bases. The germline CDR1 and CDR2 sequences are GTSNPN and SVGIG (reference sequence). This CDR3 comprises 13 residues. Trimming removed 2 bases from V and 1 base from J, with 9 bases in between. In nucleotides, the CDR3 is TGTGCCTGGAGTTATACAGGTTCCTACGAGCAGTACTTC. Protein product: CAWSYTGSYEQYF.

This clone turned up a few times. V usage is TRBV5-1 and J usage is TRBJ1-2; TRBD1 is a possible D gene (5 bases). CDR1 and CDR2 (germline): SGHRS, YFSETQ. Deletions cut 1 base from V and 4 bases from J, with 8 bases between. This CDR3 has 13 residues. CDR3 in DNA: TGCGCCAGCAGCTTGACAGGTTCCTATGGCTACACCTTC. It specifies CASSLTGSYGYTF.

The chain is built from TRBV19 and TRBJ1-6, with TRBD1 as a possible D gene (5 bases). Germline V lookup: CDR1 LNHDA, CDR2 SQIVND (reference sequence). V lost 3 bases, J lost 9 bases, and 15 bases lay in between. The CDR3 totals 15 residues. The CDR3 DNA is TGTGCCAGTAGTATCGGGGCCACGGGTGGTTCACCCCTCCACTTT. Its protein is CASSIGATGGSPLHF.